These 26 T cell receptor beta chains were all obtained from the same sample, sequenced in a study of blood T cells in healthy people across ages. A second PCR, run for 7 to 11 cycles, used a sample-barcoded 5' primer plus a J-beta primer mix. TCRdb independently ran MiXCR on the 5' RACE reads; one entry per CDR3 protein. The sample has approximately 780,000 distinct CDR3 sequences, about 26% seen once. This same sample was also part of a study on T cells of mothers and their children.

Sequenced material: blood. The source is a boy aged 5-17 years in good health.

The rearrangement uses TRBV28 and TRBJ2-7; unclear D gene. The germline CDR1 and CDR2 sequences are MDHEN and SYDVKM. Deletions cut 4 bases from V and 7 bases from J, with 20 bases between. The CDR3 loop spans 15 amino acids. For the CDR3, the DNA is TGTGCCAGCAGTTCACCGACCCTCTTCCTGAGGGAGCAGTACTTC. It encodes CASSSPTLFLREQYF.

Only a few counts were recorded for this clonotype. The chain combines TRBV7-6 with TRBJ2-3; D is undetermined. Germline values: CDR1 SGHVS, CDR2 FNYEAQ. This CDR3 region has 12 residues. Trimming cost V 5 bases and J 4 bases, with 7 bases left between them. CDR3 bases: TGTGCCAGCAGCCAAAGGTCAGATACGCAGTATTTT. Its translation: CASSQRSDTQYF. The complete variable domain, with remaining parts taken from reference TRBV7-6 and TRBJ2-3, reads GAGVSQSPRYKVTKRGQDVALRCDPISGHVSLYWYRQALGQGPEFLTYFNYEAQQDKSGLPNDRFSAERPEGSISTLTIQRTEQRDSAMYRCASSQRSDTQYFGPGTRLTVL.

The rearrangement links TRBV5-1 to TRBJ1-3, with D unclear. Germline V gene lookup returns CDR1 SGHRS and CDR2 YFSETQ. This CDR3 has 14 amino acids. V lost 0 bases, J lost 3 bases, and 7 bases lay in between. The CDR3 nucleotides read TGCGCCAGCAGCTTGGAAGGGTATGGAAACACCATATATTTT. Protein: CASSLEGYGNTIYF. The whole variable domain, remainder taken from reference TRBV5-1 and TRBJ1-3, is KAGVTQTPRYLIKTRGQQVTLSCSPISGHRSVSWYQQTPGQGLQFLFEYFSETQRNKGNFPGRFSGRQFSNSRSEMNVSTLELGDSALYLCASSLEGYGNTIYFGEGSWLTVV.

There are a few counts of this clonotype. V usage is TRBV18 and J usage is TRBJ2-4; 8 positions match TRBD1. Germline CDR1 KGHSH, CDR2 LQKENI. The junction had 5 bases not matched to a gene; V was cut back by 3 bases and J by 7 bases. The length of the CDR3 is 14 residues. The CDR3 reads CASSPDRVGNIQYF. The CDR3 DNA reads TGTGCCAGCTCACCGGACAGGGTAGGGAACATTCAGTACTTC.

CDR3 sequence (DNA): TGTGCCTGGAGTAGCGGGGTCAGCACAGATACGCAGTATTTT. This translates into CAWSSGVSTDTQYF. The V call is TRBV30, the J call TRBJ2-3, with 7 bases aligning to TRBD2. V was clipped by 2 bases and J by 0 bases; unmatched bases: 2. Germline V gene sequence: CDR1 GTSNPN, CDR2 SVGIG (reference sequence). CDR3 length: 14 amino acids.

This clonotype was seen a handful of times. CDR3 region: CSVEVPWSYGYTF. DNA for the CDR3: TGCAGCGTTGAAGTCCCCTGGAGCTATGGCTACACCTTC. The chain joins TRBV29-1 to TRBJ1-2; D call uncertain. From germline, CDR1 is SQVTM and CDR2 ANQGSEA. The CDR3 has 13 residues. With 1 base removed from V and 4 bases from J, the gap between germline ends came to 10 bases. Full variable domain (outside the CDR3, taken from reference TRBV29-1 and TRBJ1-2): SAVISQKPSRDICQRGTSLTIQCQVDSQVTMMFWYRQQPGQSLTLIATANQGSEATYESGFVIDKFPISRPNLTFSTLTVSNMSPEDSSIYLCSVEVPWSYGYTFGSGTRLTVV.

This clonotype was recorded a few times. The chain has TRBV5-1 and TRBJ1-2; 7 bases agree with TRBD1. CDR3 length equals 14 residues. With 4 bases clipped from V and 4 bases from J, the junction kept 7 bases outside the gene matches. Per germline, CDR1 SGHRS and CDR2 YFSETQ. The CDR3 bases are TGCGCCAGCAGCGATGAGGGGGCATCCTATGGCTACACCTTC. It translates to CASSDEGASYGYTF.

The table lists this clonotype with a count of one. This CDR3 is CASSSGAHLSGANVLTF. CDR3 bases: TGTGCCAGCAGTTCGGGTGCACACCTCTCTGGGGCCAACGTCCTGACTTTC. This chain joins TRBV6-5 and TRBJ2-6; D not certain. V was trimmed by 4 bases and J by 0 bases, leaving 13 bases between them. This CDR3 has 17 amino acids. In germline, CDR1 is MNHEY, CDR2 SVGAGI.

Comments on this clonotype: One junction end disagrees with the germline gene, perhaps due to a read error. V gene TRBV6-4 combines with J gene TRBJ2-3, with D possibly called TRBD1 or TRBD2 (5 bases each). The germline V gene encodes CDR1 MRHNA and CDR2 SNTAGT. This CDR3 spans 13 amino acids. The CDR3 here is CASSDIVGDTRYF. The DNA of the CDR3 is TGTGCCAGCAGCGATATTGTGGGGGATACGCGGTATTTT.

The V gene is TRBV20-1, the J gene TRBJ2-5, with a tentative D call TRBD2 (5 bases). Germline-derived CDR1 and CDR2 are DFQATT and SNEGSKA (reference sequence). CDR3 length: 13 residues. V was pared by 0 bases and J by 2 bases, with 7 bases between. CDR3 sequence: CSARDRTQETQYF. The CDR3 region has the DNA TGCAGTGCTAGAGATAGGACTCAAGAGACCCAGTACTTC.

This clonotype showed up just a few times. The rearrangement links TRBV5-1 to TRBJ1-2, with no clear D. The CDR3 runs to 12 residues. Germline V CDR1 and CDR2: SGHRS, YFSETQ. The V end lost 4 bases, the J end lost 2 bases, and 6 bases lay between the germline ends. As DNA, the CDR3 is TGCGCCAGCAGCACCAACAACTATGGCTACACCTTC. Translation: CASSTNNYGYTF.

The CDR3 nucleotides read TGTGCCATCAGTGAGTCGAATACCCCCCGGGAGCAGTACTTC. Translating gives CAISESNTPREQYF. The chain carries TRBV10-3 and TRBJ2-7; no reliable D call. The CDR3 spans 14 residues. Trimming took 0 bases from V and 7 from J, leaving 13 bases between them. CDR1 ENHRY and CDR2 SYGVKD come from the germline V gene.

The CDR3, as DNA: TGCAGCGTTGTAGGCGAGAACACTGAAGCTTTCTTT. Its translation: CSVVGENTEAFF. The rearrangement uses TRBV29-1 and TRBJ1-1, with unresolved D. The CDR3 has 12 residues. The V end lost 4 bases, the J end lost 1 base, and 7 bases lay between the germline ends. Germline assignment: CDR1 SQVTM and CDR2 ANQGSEA.

V gene TRBV10-3 combines with J gene TRBJ2-1, with D possibly matching TRBD1 (6 bases). Germline V lookup: CDR1 ENHRY, CDR2 SYGVKD. Trimming pared 10 bases from V and 5 bases from J, leaving 18 bases between. The CDR3 spans 14 residues. The CDR3 region is CATTPGHTNNEQFF. CDR3 DNA: TGTGCCACCACCCCGGGACATACAAACAATGAGCAGTTCTTC.

This clonotype turned up a few times. The rearrangement joins TRBV25-1 to TRBJ1-4; no firm D call. Trimming stripped 3 bases from V and 5 bases from J, with 10 bases between. Germline V CDR1 and CDR2: MGHDK, SYGVNS. The CDR3 loop spans 14 amino acids. Here the CDR3 reads CASSDDNENEKLFF. The DNA for the CDR3 is TGTGCCAGCAGTGACGACAACGAGAATGAAAAACTGTTTTTT.

Details on this clonotype: At one boundary the junction diverges from the germline segment, which might be a read error. The chain joins TRBV4-1 to TRBJ2-7; 10 bases agree with TRBD1. Germline V gene lookup returns CDR1 MGHRA and CDR2 YSYEKL. The CDR3 is made up of 16 amino acids. The CDR3 region is CVSSPLSGTGARKQYF. CDR3 bases: TGCGTCAGCAGCCCCCTCTCCGGGACAGGGGCCCGAAAGCAGTACTTC.

The chain has TRBV20-1 and TRBJ1-2; TRBD1 matches 11 bases. There are 16 residues in the CDR3. Germline lookup yields CDR1 DFQATT and CDR2 SNEGSKA (reference sequence). J lost 4 bases, V lost 4 bases, and 11 bases had no gene match. CDR3 sequence: CSAIALGQGVFYGYTF. CDR3 coding DNA: TGCAGTGCTATAGCCCTGGGACAGGGGGTTTTCTATGGCTACACCTTC.

At least ten counts were recorded for this clonotype. This chain links TRBV27 with TRBJ2-4; D call uncertain. V lost 6 bases and J 4 bases, leaving 13 bases between the germline ends. CDR1 MNHEY and CDR2 SMNVEV come from the germline V gene (reference sequence). The CDR3 is 14 residues long. CDR3 loop: CASSPGRTKNIQYF. The CDR3 region has the DNA TGTGCCAGCAGCCCAGGACGGACGAAAAACATTCAGTACTTC.

This clonotype showed up just a few times. The V call is TRBV7-9, the J call TRBJ2-3, with 9 bases fitting TRBD1. The CDR3 extends over 15 amino acids. Germline assignment: CDR1 SEHNR and CDR2 FQNEAQ (reference sequence). Trimming cost V 4 bases and J 2 bases; bases outside gene matches: 4. The CDR3 spells CASSYRDRDTDTQYF. The CDR3 region has the DNA TGTGCCAGCAGCTACCGGGACAGGGACACAGATACGCAGTATTTT.

The rearrangement uses TRBV19 and TRBJ2-5; the D is unclear. CDR3 length: 15 residues. Germline V gene lookup returns CDR1 LNHDA and CDR2 SQIVND (reference sequence). V was trimmed by 4 bases and J by 1 base, leaving 13 bases between them. Here the CDR3 reads CASSKVSASQETQYF. In DNA, the CDR3 is TGTGCCAGTAGTAAAGTTTCGGCGTCCCAAGAGACCCAGTACTTC.

The chain carries TRBV5-5 and TRBJ2-7; possibly TRBD1 for D (5 bases). This CDR3 has 16 amino acids. V dropped 3 bases and J dropped 5 bases, with 21 bases sitting between them. CDR1 and CDR2 (germline): SGHKS, YYEKEE (reference sequence). The CDR3 DNA reads as TGTGCCAGCAGCTCGGACCAGGGCGAGCTTAGCCACGAGCAGTACTTC. Residues: CASSSDQGELSHEQYF.

The table lists this clonotype with a few counts. This chain uses TRBV21-1 with TRBJ1-2. TRBV21-1 is described as a pseudogene. This CDR3 is built from 17 residues. The CDR3 sequence: CASSKVSRDSANYGYTF. The DNA for the CDR3 is TGTGCCAGCAGCAAAGTTTCGCGGGACTCAGCTAACTATGGCTACACCTTC.

This chain links TRBV21-1 with TRBJ1-1; the table names TRBD1, a call not compared with the DNA. TRBV21-1 is described as a pseudogene. The CDR3 covers 14 residues. DNA of the CDR3: TGTGCCAGCAGCAAATCCGGGGTGAACACTGAAGCTTTCTTT. This codes for CASSKSGVNTEAFF.

This clonotype was seen only a few times. This sequence joins TRBV20-1 and TRBJ2-3, with D possibly being TRBD2 (5 bases). Trimming cost V 6 bases and J 7 bases, with 14 bases left between them. The CDR3 totals 12 residues. Per germline, CDR1 DFQATT and CDR2 SNEGSKA (reference sequence). In nucleotides, the CDR3 is TGCAGTGCCGCCCGGGAAGGGAATACGCAGTATTTT. Translated: CSAAREGNTQYF.

The chain employs TRBV29-1 and TRBJ2-3; D remains unclear. The V end was cut by 4 bases, the J end by 5 bases, with 7 bases between. The germline gives CDR1 SQVTM, CDR2 ANQGSEA. The CDR3 spans 11 residues. CDR3 in DNA: TGCAGCGTTGGGCCCAAAGATACGCAGTATTTT. Protein: CSVGPKDTQYF.

This clonotype was recorded a few times. The genes are TRBV7-9 and TRBJ2-1; 11 bases line up with TRBD2. Germline CDR1 reads SEHNR; CDR2 reads FQNEAQ (reference sequence). The CDR3 is 18 amino acids. V gave up 7 bases and J gave up 9 bases; unmatched junction bases: 20. DNA of the CDR3: TGTGCCAGCACGGAGATAGCGGGGGGGAAGATTTTCTCCTCTGAGCAGTTCTTC. Encoded protein: CASTEIAGGKIFSSEQFF.